This T cell receptor beta chain was found in a study of cytomegalovirus exposure and HLA in healthy donors. The overall study: Researchers previously reported finding more than 100 million unique TCR beta sequences from 150 million to 200 million T cells. Whole-study findings and limits: Later analysis identified several of the most significant clusters that appeared linked to common viral pathogens. Reportedly, HLA-A and HLA-B alleles of most subjects were accurately predicted from TCR beta.

Nominal health characterized the donors when sampled, though unrecorded immune exposures were likely. The PCR contained 60 Vbeta and 13 Jbeta primers. TCRdb keeps only in-frame clones here, not all; method: immunoSEQ multiplex PCR. The table includes some 120,000 clones, more than 15% detected once. In the case of this clone: The antigen is not known.

The material sequenced was PBMCs. The sequence was obtained from a female donor in good health and CMV-seropositive.

DNA for the CDR3: TGTGCCAGCAGCTTAGAGGTGGGGCCGACCTACGAGCAGTACTTC. Amino acid sequence: CASSLEVGPTYEQYF. The chain combines TRBV11-2 with TRBJ2-7, with TRBD1 as a possible D gene (5 bases). Trimming shortened V by 0 bases and J by 2 bases, and 11 bases separated the two germline ends. This CDR3 comprises 15 residues. Per the germline V gene, CDR1 is SGHAT and CDR2 is FQNNGV.